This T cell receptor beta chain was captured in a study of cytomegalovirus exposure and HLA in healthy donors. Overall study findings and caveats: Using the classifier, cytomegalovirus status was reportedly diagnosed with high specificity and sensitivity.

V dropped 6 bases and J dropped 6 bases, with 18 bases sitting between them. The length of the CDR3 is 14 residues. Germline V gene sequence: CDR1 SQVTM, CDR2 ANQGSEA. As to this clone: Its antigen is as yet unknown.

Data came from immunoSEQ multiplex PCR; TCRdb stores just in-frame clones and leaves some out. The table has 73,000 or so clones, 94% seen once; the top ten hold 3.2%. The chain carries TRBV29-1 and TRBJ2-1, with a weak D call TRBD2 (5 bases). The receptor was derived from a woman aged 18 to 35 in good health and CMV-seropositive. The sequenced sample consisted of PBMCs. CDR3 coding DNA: TGCAGCGTGCCCCCGGCTAGCCTAACCAATGAGCAGTTCTTC. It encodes CSVPPASLTNEQFF.